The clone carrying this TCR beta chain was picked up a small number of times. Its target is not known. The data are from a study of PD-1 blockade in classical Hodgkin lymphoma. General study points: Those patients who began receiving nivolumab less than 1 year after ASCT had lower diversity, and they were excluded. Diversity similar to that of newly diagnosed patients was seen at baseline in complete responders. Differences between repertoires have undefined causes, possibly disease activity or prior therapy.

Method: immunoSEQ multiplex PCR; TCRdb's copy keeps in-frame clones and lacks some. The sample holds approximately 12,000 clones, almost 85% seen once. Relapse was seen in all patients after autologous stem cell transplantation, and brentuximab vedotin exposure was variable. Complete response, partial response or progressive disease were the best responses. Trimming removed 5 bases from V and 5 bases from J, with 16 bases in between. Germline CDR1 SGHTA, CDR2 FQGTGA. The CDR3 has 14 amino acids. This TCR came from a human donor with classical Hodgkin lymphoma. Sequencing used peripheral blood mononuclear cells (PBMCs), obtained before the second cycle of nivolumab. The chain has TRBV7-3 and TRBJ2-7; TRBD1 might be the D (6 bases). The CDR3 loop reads CASSPPGHQDEQYF. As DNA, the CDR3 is TGTGCCAGCAGCCCACCGGGACACCAGGACGAGCAGTACTTC.